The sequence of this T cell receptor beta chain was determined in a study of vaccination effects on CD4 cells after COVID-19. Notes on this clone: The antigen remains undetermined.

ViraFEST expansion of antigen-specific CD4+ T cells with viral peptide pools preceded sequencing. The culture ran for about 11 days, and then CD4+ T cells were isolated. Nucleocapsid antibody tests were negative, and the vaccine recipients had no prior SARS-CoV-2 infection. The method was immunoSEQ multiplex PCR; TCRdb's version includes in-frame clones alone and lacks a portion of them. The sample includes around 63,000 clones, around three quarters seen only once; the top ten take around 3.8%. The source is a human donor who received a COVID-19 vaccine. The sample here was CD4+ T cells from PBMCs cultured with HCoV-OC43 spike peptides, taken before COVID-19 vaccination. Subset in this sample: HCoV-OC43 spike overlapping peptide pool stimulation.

The CDR3 DNA sequence: TGTGCCAGCAGCCCGACAGGTGCCACAGATACGCAGTATTTT. It yields the protein CASSPTGATDTQYF. V is TRBV7-3 and J is TRBJ2-3; tentative D call: TRBD1 (6 bases). This CDR3 has 14 residues. The germline CDR1 and CDR2 sequences are SGHTA and FQGTGA. V lost 5 bases to trimming and J lost 2 bases, with 11 bases between them.